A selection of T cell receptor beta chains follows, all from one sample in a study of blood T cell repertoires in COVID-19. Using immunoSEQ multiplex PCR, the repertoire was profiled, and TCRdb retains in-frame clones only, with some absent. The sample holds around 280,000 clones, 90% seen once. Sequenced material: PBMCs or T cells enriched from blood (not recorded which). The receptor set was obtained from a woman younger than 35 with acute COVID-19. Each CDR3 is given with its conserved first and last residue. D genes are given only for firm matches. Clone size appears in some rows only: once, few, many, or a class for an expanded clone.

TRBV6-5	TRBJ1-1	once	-	TGTGCCAGCAGTTACTCTGGCAGAAACACTGAAGCTTTCTTT	CASSYSGRNTEAFF
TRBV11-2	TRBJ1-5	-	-	TGTGCCAGCAGCCTATACAGGGAGGGGCAGCCCCAGCATTTT	CASSLYREGQPQHF
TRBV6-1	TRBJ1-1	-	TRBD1	TGTGCCAGCAGTGCGTGGACAGGGTTCGGGGGAACTGAAGCTTTCTTT	CASSAWTGFGGTEAFF
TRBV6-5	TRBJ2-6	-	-	TGTGCCAGCAGTTCACCGGGGTGGGATGGGGCCAACGTCCTGACTTTC	CASSSPGWDGANVLTF
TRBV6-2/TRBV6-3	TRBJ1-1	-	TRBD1	TGTGCCAGCAGTTACTCTCCCGGGACAGGGGGCAACACTGAAGCTTTCTTT	CASSYSPGTGGNTEAFF
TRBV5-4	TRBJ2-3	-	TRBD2	TGTGCCAGCAGCCGTAGCGGGGTCACAGATACGCAGTATTTT	CASSRSGVTDTQYF
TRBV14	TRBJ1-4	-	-	TGTGCCAGCAGCCCCGGTGGGTCCGCGGGGGAAAAACTGTTTTTT	CASSPGGSAGEKLFF
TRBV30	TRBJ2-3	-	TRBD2	TGTGCCTGTCAGTGGTGGACTAGCGGGAGCACAGATACGCAGTATTTT	CACQWWTSGSTDTQYF
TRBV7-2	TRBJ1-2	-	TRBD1	TGTGCCAGCAGCGAAGGACAGGGGGCACCCTATGGCTACACCTTC	CASSEGQGAPYGYTF
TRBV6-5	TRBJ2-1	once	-	TGTGCCAGCAGTAGCAGCGGAGGCTCCTACAATGAGCAGTTCTTC	CASSSSGGSYNEQFF
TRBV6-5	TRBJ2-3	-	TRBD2	TGTGCCAGCAGAAACGGACTAGCGGGAGATACGCAGTATTTT	CASRNGLAGDTQYF
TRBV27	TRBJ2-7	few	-	TGTGCCAGCAGTTTGTCACAAACCTACGAGCAGTACTTC	CASSLSQTYEQYF
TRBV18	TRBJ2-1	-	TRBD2	TGTGCCAGCTCACCACAGCTTGTACCAGCGGGAGAATCAGGCGAGCAGTTCTTC	CASSPQLVPAGESGEQFF
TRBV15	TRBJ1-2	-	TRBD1	TGTGCCACCAGCAGAGTCAGGGGGTTCGATGGCTACACCTTC	CATSRVRGFDGYTF
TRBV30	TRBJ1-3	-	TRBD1	TGTGCCTGGAACTACAGGGGATCTGGAAACACCATATATTTT	CAWNYRGSGNTIYF
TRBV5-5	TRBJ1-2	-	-	TGTGCCAGCAGCTTGGGACAGGTCAGTTCCTATGGCTACACCTTC	CASSLGQVSSYGYTF
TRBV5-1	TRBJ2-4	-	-	TGCGCCAGCAGCTCCCAAACAGGGACGGGAAACATTCAGTACTTC	CASSSQTGTGNIQYF
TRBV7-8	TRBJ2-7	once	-	TGTGCCAGCAGCTTAGTCCAAGGACAGAACTACGAGCAGTACTTC	CASSLVQGQNYEQYF
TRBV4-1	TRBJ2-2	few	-	TGCGCCAGCAGCCAAGGGCACGAACCCGGGGAGCTGTTTTTT	CASSQGHEPGELFF
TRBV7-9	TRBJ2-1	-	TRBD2	TGTGCCAGCAGCTTAGGAATAGCGGGAGTGAATGATGAGCAGTTCTTC	CASSLGIAGVNDEQFF
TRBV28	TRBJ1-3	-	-	TGTGCCAGCAGTTTATTGGAAGAGGCTGGAAACACCATATATTTT	CASSLLEEAGNTIYF
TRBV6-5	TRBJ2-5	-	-	TGTGCCAGCAGTCGCAGGGGCCAGACCCAGTACTTC	CASSRRGQTQYF
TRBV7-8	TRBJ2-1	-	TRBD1	TGTGCCAGCAGCGCCCGGGACAGGGGACGGTCGCAGTTCTTC	CASSARDRGRSQFF
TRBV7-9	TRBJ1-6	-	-	TGTGCCAGCAGTCGCCAGAACGGGGAGTGGGTTTCACCCCTCCACTTT	CASSRQNGEWVSPLHF
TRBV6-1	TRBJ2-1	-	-	TGTGCCAGCAGTGAATTTAGGGCAGGGGGGTTCTCCTACAATGAGCAGTTCTTC	CASSEFRAGGFSYNEQFF
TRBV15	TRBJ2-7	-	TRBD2	TGTGCCACCAGCAGAACACCGGGAGGGTATTACGAGCAGTACTTC	CATSRTPGGYYEQYF
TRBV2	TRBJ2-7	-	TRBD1	TGTGCCAGCACTGGTTCCTCAGACAGGGGCATTTCCTACGAGCAGTACTTC	CASTGSSDRGISYEQYF
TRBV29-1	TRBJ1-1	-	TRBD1	TGCAGCGTTGTCCCGGGACAGGGGGCGAACACTGAAGCTTTCTTT	CSVVPGQGANTEAFF